Listed below are T cell receptor beta chains from one sample, sequenced in a study of cytomegalovirus exposure and HLA in healthy donors. Clones were read by immunoSEQ multiplex PCR, and TCRdb kept only the in-frame ones, dropping some. The sample yields around 150,000 clones, about 70% seen once. The sample comprised PBMCs. The receptors come from a man aged 18 to 30 in good health and CMV-seronegative. Each CDR3 is given with its conserved first and last residue. The D gene is left open where the match is weak. Clone size appears in some rows only: once, few, many, or a class for an expanded clone.

>-|TRBD1|TRBJ1-1|TRBV5-5
TGTGCCAGCAGCTTGGGACCTGGGACAGGGGGCCAGACTGAAGCTTTCTTT
CASSLGPGTGGQTEAFF
>-|-|TRBJ1-1|TRBV18
TGTGCCAGCTCACCTTCTTCCGGGAGCGCGCGGCTGGCCGGAGCTTTCTTT
CASSPSSGSARLAGAFF
>-|TRBD1|TRBJ1-2|TRBV7-3
TGTGCCAGCAGCACGACGGGACAGGCTTATGGCTACACCTTC
CASSTTGQAYGYTF
>-|-|TRBJ2-3|TRBV18
TGTGCCAGCTCACTATCTAGCACAGATACGCAGTATTTT
CASSLSSTDTQYF
>-|-|TRBJ2-1|TRBV27
TGTGCCAGCAAGGAGTTGGGGCGGTTCGATGAGCAGTTCTTC
CASKELGRFDEQFF
>-|TRBD2|TRBJ2-5|TRBV11-3
TGTGCCAGCAGCCAGGCCAGACTAGCGGGGGAGACCCAGTACTTC
CASSQARLAGETQYF
>-|TRBD2|TRBJ2-3|TRBV7-2
TGTGCCAGTAGCACTAGCGGGAGCGGGGCGGATACGCAGTATTTT
CASSTSGSGADTQYF
>-|-|TRBJ1-1|TRBV2
TGTGCCAGCAAGGCTCCGGGAACTGAAGCTTTCTTT
CASKAPGTEAFF
>-|TRBD2|TRBJ2-4|TRBV27
TGTGCCAGCAGTTCCTCATTGGGGGCATATCAGCGGGGGGGCCAAAACATTCAGTACTTC
CASSSSLGAYQRGGQNIQYF
>-|TRBD1|TRBJ1-3|TRBV14
TGTGCCAGCAGCCCTCCAACAGGGGGAAAAGGAAACACCATATATTTT
CASSPPTGGKGNTIYF
>-|TRBD1|TRBJ1-2|TRBV7-9
TGTGCCAGCAGCTTAGGGGACAGGGGGCTGGATGGCTACACCTTC
CASSLGDRGLDGYTF
>-|TRBD1|TRBJ1-2|TRBV5-4
TGTGCCAGCAGCTCTCCGGGACAGGCCCCGAAATTGTATGGCTACACCTTC
CASSSPGQAPKLYGYTF
>few|TRBD2|TRBJ2-7|TRBV7-8
TGTGCCAGCAGCTTAGACGGGACTAGTGTTTTTGAGCAGTACTTC
CASSLDGTSVFEQYF
>-|TRBD2|TRBJ2-1|TRBV9
TGTGCCAGCAGCATTAAAGGCGGGAGAGAACCCTACAATGAGCAGTTCTTC
CASSIKGGREPYNEQFF
>-|TRBD2|TRBJ2-6|TRBV9
TGTGCCAGCAGCGTAGTGGGGGGGGGTGGGGCCAACGTCCTGACTTTC
CASSVVGGGGANVLTF
>-|TRBD2|TRBJ2-3|TRBV6-5
TGTGCCAGCTGGATGACTAGCGGGGCAGATACGCAGTATTTT
CASWMTSGADTQYF
>-|-|TRBJ1-1|TRBV12-1
TGTGCCAGCAGCCCCACCGGGACAGGAAGGGTTGGAAACACTGAAGCTTTCTTT
CASSPTGTGRVGNTEAFF
>-|TRBD2|TRBJ2-4|TRBV5-4
TGTGCCAGCAGCTTTGGGACTAGCGGGGGGATAGGAAACATTCAGTACTTC
CASSFGTSGGIGNIQYF
>-|TRBD2|TRBJ2-1|TRBV29-1
TGCAGCGGGGGGGGACTAGCGAACAATGAGCAGTTCTTC
CSGGGLANNEQFF
>-|TRBD1|TRBJ1-2|TRBV19
TGTGCCAGTAGGCCCCAAGGGACAGGGGGCTACGGCTACACCTTC
CASRPQGTGGYGYTF
>-|TRBD2|TRBJ2-1|TRBV10-1
TGCGCCAGCAGTGAGTGGTTAGCGGGAGGAAATGAGCAGTTCTTC
CASSEWLAGGNEQFF
>-|-|TRBJ2-7|TRBV19
TGTGCCAGCGCTGAGGTCCGTGGCTACGAGCAGTACTTC
CASAEVRGYEQYF
>few|TRBD1|TRBJ1-6|TRBV6-4
TGTGCCAGCAGTGCCGAAACAGGGGCAGGTATTTATACCTATAATTCACCCCTCCACTTT
CASSAETGAGIYTYNSPLHF
>few|-|TRBJ2-4|TRBV2
TGTGCCAGCAGTCCCACAGTTGGGAAAAACATTCAGTACTTC
CASSPTVGKNIQYF
>-|TRBD2|TRBJ2-3|TRBV27
TGTGCCAGCAGTTTATGGGGCGGGGGGCGCACAGATACGCAGTATTTT
CASSLWGGGRTDTQYF
>-|-|TRBJ1-6|TRBV30
TGTGCCTGGAAACGGGAGGGAGGCGGTTCACCCCTCCACTTT
CAWKREGGGSPLHF
>-|-|TRBJ1-1|TRBV21-1
TGTGCCAGCAGTAACCCGGACAGGAACATAATGAACACTGAAGCTTTCTTT
CASSNPDRNIMNTEAFF
>-|TRBD2|TRBJ2-1|TRBV9
TGTGCCAGCAGCCTTCGGACTAGCTACTACAATGAGCAGTTCTTC
CASSLRTSYYNEQFF
>-|TRBD2|TRBJ2-7|TRBV30
TGTGCCTGGAGTGTACGTAGCGGGAGAGGGGATTTTTCCTACGAGCAGTACTTC
CAWSVRSGRGDFSYEQYF
>-|TRBD1|TRBJ2-5|TRBV19
TGTGCCAGTAGTGCCGGGACAGGGGGACCCCAAGAGACCCAGTACTTC
CASSAGTGGPQETQYF
>-|-|TRBJ1-6|TRBV7-2
TGTGCCAGCAGCTTAATTCAGGGGAATAATTCACCCCTCCACTTT
CASSLIQGNNSPLHF